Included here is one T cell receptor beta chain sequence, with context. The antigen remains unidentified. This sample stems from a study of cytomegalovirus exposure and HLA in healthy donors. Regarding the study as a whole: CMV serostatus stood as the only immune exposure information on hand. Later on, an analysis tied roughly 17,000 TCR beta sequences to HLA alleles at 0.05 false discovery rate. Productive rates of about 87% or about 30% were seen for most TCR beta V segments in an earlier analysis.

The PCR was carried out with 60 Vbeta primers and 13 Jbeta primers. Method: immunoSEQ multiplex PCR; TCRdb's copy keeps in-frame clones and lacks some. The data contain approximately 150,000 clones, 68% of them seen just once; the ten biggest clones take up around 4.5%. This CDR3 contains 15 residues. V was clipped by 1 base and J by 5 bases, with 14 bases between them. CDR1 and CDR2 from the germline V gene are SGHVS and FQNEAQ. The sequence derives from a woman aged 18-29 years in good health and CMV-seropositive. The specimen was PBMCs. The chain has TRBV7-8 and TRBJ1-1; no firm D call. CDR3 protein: CASSLVAGVGTEAFF. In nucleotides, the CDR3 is TGTGCCAGCAGCTTAGTTGCGGGAGTCGGGACTGAAGCTTTCTTT.